Below are 2 T cell receptor beta chains sequenced from a single sample in a study of blood T cell repertoires in COVID-19. Sequenced by immunoSEQ multiplex PCR; TCRdb stores in-frame clones only, minus some. Counted here are approximately 200,000 clones, roughly four fifths occurring once; the ten biggest clones make up approximately 12%. Source material: PBMCs or T cells enriched from blood (not recorded which). The receptors derive from a man aged 40-55 years who had recovered from COVID-19.

The chain couples TRBV6-2 or TRBV6-3 to TRBJ2-3, with D unclear. CDR1 is MNHEY and CDR2 is SVGEGT in the germline V gene. This CDR3 has 12 amino acids. V lost 5 bases and J lost 6, with 9 bases in between. The CDR3 sequence is CASSHSPDTQYF. Here the CDR3 DNA reads TGTGCCAGCAGTCACAGTCCGGATACGCAGTATTTT.

The chain couples TRBV10-1 to TRBJ1-2; 9 bases line up with TRBD1. CDR1 WNHNN and CDR2 SYGVQD come from the germline V gene (reference sequence). The V gene end was trimmed by 7 bases and the J gene end by 2 bases; junction bases not matched to a gene: 20. CDR3 length: 19 amino acids. CDR3 sequence reads: CASTDPPYHGTGFNYGYTF. DNA of the CDR3: TGCGCCAGCACCGATCCACCCTACCACGGGACAGGGTTCAACTATGGCTACACCTTC.